The 19 T cell receptor beta chains reported below all come from one sample, sequenced in a study of radiation and T cells in renal cell carcinoma. Treatment reported: treatment-naive control, cytoreductive nephrectomy. Generated by immunoSEQ multiplex PCR, the TCRdb table keeps only in-frame clones and is missing some. Seen here are around 12,000 clones, approximately 62% observed once, and the top ten hold around 20%. This material consisted of tumor tissue, taken from a patient whose treatment was nephrectomy without radiotherapy. The source is a woman older than 75 with renal cell carcinoma.

The rearrangement links TRBV27 to TRBJ1-6, with a tentative D call TRBD1 (5 bases). V was cut by 4 bases and J by 4 bases, with 14 bases left in between. The V gene's germline CDR1 is MNHEY and CDR2 SMNVEV (reference sequence). CDR3 length equals 16 residues. CDR3 residues: CASSSGTLGYNSPLHF. In DNA form, the CDR3 reads TGTGCCAGCAGTTCCGGGACCCTGGGGTATAATTCACCCCTCCACTTT.

Comments on this clone: An end of the junction does not agree with germline; a read error may underlie this. The chain is built from TRBV7-9 and TRBJ2-5, with D possibly being TRBD1 or TRBD2 (5 bases each). In germline, CDR1 is SEHNR, CDR2 FQNEAQ (reference sequence). The CDR3 is 13 amino acids. As DNA, the CDR3 is TGTGCCAGCAGCCGAGCCCCGGGGACCACCCTTGACTTC. Translated, it gives CASSRAPGTTLDF.

The genes are TRBV9 and TRBJ2-7; possibly TRBD1 for D (6 bases). Germline V gene sequence: CDR1 SGDLS, CDR2 YYNGEE. With 4 bases removed from V and 2 bases from J, the gap between germline ends came to 16 bases. The CDR3 sequence is 15 residues long. The CDR3 region has the DNA TGTGCCAGCAGCTCCTACAGGGATGGAGCCTACGAGCAGTACTTC. Amino acid sequence: CASSSYRDGAYEQYF. Using reference TRBV9 and TRBJ2-7 for the parts outside the CDR3, the full variable domain is DSGVTQTPKHLITATGQRVTLRCSPRSGDLSVYWYQQSLDQGLQFLIQYYNGEERAKGNILERFSAQQFPDLHSELNLSSLELGDSALYFCASSSYRDGAYEQYFGPGTRLTVT.

This clone was seen more than once but under ten times. V gene TRBV28 combines with J gene TRBJ1-4, with D unresolved. This CDR3 spans 14 amino acids. CDR1 and CDR2 (germline): MDHEN, SYDVKM. V lost 7 bases, J lost 7 bases, and 16 bases lay in between. CDR3 residues: CASNGPGFLEKLFF. CDR3 nucleotide sequence: TGTGCCAGCAACGGGCCCGGGTTTCTTGAAAAACTGTTTTTT.

The chain is built from TRBV10-1 and TRBJ2-2; D might be TRBD2 (6 bases). V lost 3 bases and J lost 3, with 11 bases in between. CDR1 WNHNN and CDR2 SYGVQD come from the germline V gene (reference sequence). The CDR3 contains 15 residues. In DNA form, the CDR3 reads TGCGCCAGCAGTGAAGGCGGGGATCACACCGGGGAGCTGTTTTTT. Its translation is CASSEGGDHTGELFF.

This clone is labeled medium-sized (0.01 to 0.1%). The V and J genes are TRBV18 and TRBJ1-6; 8 bases fit TRBD1. Germline trimming cut 4 bases from V and 7 bases from J; bases unmatched to any gene: 9. Germline assignment: CDR1 KGHSH and CDR2 LQKENI. The CDR3 extends over 16 amino acids. The CDR3 DNA is TGTGCCAGCTCACTGTGGCAGGGGGCTAGGAATTCACCCCTCCACTTT. As protein: CASSLWQGARNSPLHF. Based on the CDR3 plus reference TRBV18 and TRBJ1-6, the full variable domain is NAGVMQNPRHLVRRRGQEARLRCSPMKGHSHVYWYRQLPEEGLKFMVYLQKENIIDESGMPKERFSAEFPKEGPSILRIQQVVRGDSAAYFCASSLWQGARNSPLHFGNGTRLTVT.

The V and J genes are TRBV5-1 and TRBJ2-1, with 7 bases lining up with TRBD1. The CDR3 spans 16 residues. The germline V gene encodes CDR1 SGHRS and CDR2 YFSETQ. The V segment lost 2 bases and the J segment 5 bases; nucleotides outside the gene matches: 10. The CDR3 region has the DNA TGCGCCAGCAGCTTATCCACAGGGGCGGAACACAATGAGCAGTTCTTC. Its protein is CASSLSTGAEHNEQFF.

The rearrangement uses TRBV28 and TRBJ1-5; D not certain. This CDR3 has 16 amino acids. Trimming removed 1 base at V and 0 bases at J, with 10 bases between. Germline values: CDR1 MDHEN, CDR2 SYDVKM. Written as DNA, the CDR3 is TGTGCCAGCAGTTTATTTGGGCAGTATAGCAATCAGCCCCAGCATTTT. It codes for CASSLFGQYSNQPQHF.

This sequence joins TRBV7-9 and TRBJ1-1; D uncertain. V lost 4 bases and J 5 bases, leaving 11 bases between the germline ends. This CDR3 contains 13 residues. Germline CDR1 reads SEHNR; CDR2 reads FQNEAQ (reference sequence). This chain's CDR3 is CASSYPRKTEAFF. The CDR3 DNA reads TGTGCCAGCAGCTACCCGAGGAAGACTGAAGCTTTCTTT.

The J gene is TRBJ1-2, the V gene TRBV6-1, with no clear D. Germline values: CDR1 MNHNS, CDR2 SASEGT. The CDR3 runs to 12 residues. V lost 2 bases, J lost 3 bases, and 4 bases lay in between. CDR3 loop: CASSEMDYGYTF. CDR3 bases: TGTGCCAGCAGTGAAATGGACTATGGCTACACCTTC.

The chain is built from TRBV2 and TRBJ1-4; 7 bases map to TRBD1. V lost 0 bases, J lost 6 bases, and 7 bases stayed unmatched. Germline CDR1 is SNHLY and CDR2 is FYNNEI. CDR3 length equals 16 residues. The CDR3 loop reads CASSEAPTRGYEKLFF. CDR3 sequence (DNA): TGTGCCAGCAGTGAAGCGCCGACCAGGGGGTATGAAAAACTGTTTTTT.

In this sample, this clone is medium-sized. The chain uses TRBV7-9 and TRBJ2-4; D ambiguous. The CDR3 spans 13 residues. CDR1 is SEHNR, CDR2 FQNEAQ, per germline (reference sequence). V was pared by 5 bases and J by 9 bases, with 14 bases between. CDR3 sequence (DNA): TGTGCCAGCAGCGAAAAAGGGTGGGGCATTCAGTACTTC. It encodes CASSEKGWGIQYF.

V and J are TRBV5-6 and TRBJ1-5, with D hard to call. V shed 1 base and J shed 1 base, with 6 bases lying between them. Germline V gives CDR1 SGHDT, CDR2 YYEEEE. The CDR3 length is 14 residues. This CDR3 is CASSLMGSNQPQHF. The CDR3 region has the DNA TGTGCCAGCAGCTTGATGGGAAGCAATCAGCCCCAGCATTTT.

V is TRBV7-2 and J is TRBJ1-1; a weak D match, TRBD1 (5 bases). CDR3 length: 14 residues. V was pared by 2 bases and J by 7 bases, with 14 bases between. CDR1 SGHTA and CDR2 FQGNSA come from the germline V gene. CDR3 nucleotides: TGTGCCAGCAGCTTACGCGCGGACATCGGTGAAGCTTTCTTT. It encodes CASSLRADIGEAFF.

The chain joins TRBV7-9 to TRBJ2-5; tentative D call: TRBD2 (6 bases). Deletions cut 1 base from V and 3 bases from J, with 21 bases between. The germline V gene encodes CDR1 SEHNR and CDR2 FQNEAQ (reference sequence). The CDR3 spans 18 residues. CDR3 loop: CASSLDKRRLGGEETQYF. DNA for the CDR3: TGTGCCAGCAGCTTAGATAAGCGCCGGTTGGGCGGGGAAGAGACCCAGTACTTC.

The chain links TRBV4-3 to TRBJ2-2; D uncertain. This CDR3 spans 13 amino acids. Deletions cut 4 bases from V and 5 bases from J, with 8 bases between. Germline CDR1 LGHNA, CDR2 YSLEER. CDR3 coding DNA: TGCGCCAGCAGCCCAAAACCGACCGGGGAGCTGTTTTTT. Its translation: CASSPKPTGELFF.

This sequence joins TRBV6-5 and TRBJ1-5, with D perhaps matching TRBD1 (6 bases). This CDR3 comprises 14 residues. Trimming shortened V by 6 bases and J by 4 bases, and 13 bases separated the two germline ends. Looked up from germline, CDR1 is MNHEY and CDR2 is SVGAGI. CDR3 residues: CASRHTGRNQPQHF. CDR3 in DNA: TGTGCCAGCAGACACACAGGGAGAAATCAGCCCCAGCATTTT.

The chain links TRBV6-4 to TRBJ1-2; no firm D call. CDR1 MRHNA and CDR2 SNTAGT come from the germline V gene. With 4 bases removed from V and 8 bases from J, the gap between germline ends came to 14 bases. CDR3 length: 13 amino acids. The CDR3 loop is CASSATRIGGYTF. CDR3 coding DNA: TGTGCCAGCAGTGCCACAAGGATAGGGGGCTACACCTTC.

The chain has TRBV7-2 and TRBJ1-2; unclear D gene. The germline gives CDR1 SGHTA, CDR2 FQGNSA. Trimming stripped 1 base from V and 1 base from J, with 7 bases between. This CDR3 region has 14 residues. The CDR3 bases are TGTGCCAGCAGCTTAGGGTCTCTTAACTATGGCTACACCTTC. This codes for CASSLGSLNYGYTF.